The 29 T cell receptor beta chains in this list originate from one sample, sequenced in a study of PD-1 blockade in classical Hodgkin lymphoma. Sequencing used immunoSEQ multiplex PCR; TCRdb keeps in-frame clones, though not all of them. The sample lists 20,000 to 30,000 clones, roughly 80% occurring once. All patients relapsed after autologous stem cell transplantation, and brentuximab vedotin exposure varied. This material consisted of peripheral blood mononuclear cells (PBMCs), taken before the second cycle of nivolumab. The receptors were sampled from a human donor with classical Hodgkin lymphoma.

This clone was detected a few times. CDR3 bases: TGTGCCAGCAGCGTAGACGGGACAGGGGGCTCCTACGAGCAGTACTTC. It translates to CASSVDGTGGSYEQYF. The chain combines TRBV9 with TRBJ2-7; 11 positions match TRBD1. The germline V gene encodes CDR1 SGDLS and CDR2 YYNGEE. Trimming cost V 0 bases and J 0 bases; bases outside gene matches: 2. This CDR3 spans 16 amino acids.

The DNA for the CDR3 is TGTGCCAGCAGTTGGGGGGGATTGATTCACAATGAGCAGTTCTTC. Amino acids: CASSWGGLIHNEQFF. V usage is TRBV28 and J usage is TRBJ2-1; 7 bases map to TRBD2. V was pared by 4 bases and J by 5 bases, with 8 bases of the junction left unmatched. Germline V gives CDR1 MDHEN, CDR2 SYDVKM. The CDR3 loop spans 15 amino acids.

The chain carries TRBV5-6 and TRBJ1-4, with D possibly matching TRBD1 (6 bases). The V gene lost 0 bases and the J gene lost 4 bases, with 13 bases spanning the gap. From germline, CDR1 is SGHDT and CDR2 YYEEEE. The CDR3 length is 16 residues. In DNA form, the CDR3 reads TGTGCCAGCAGCTTGGTTGGGGGCCAAGGTAATGAAAAACTGTTTTTT. Encoded protein: CASSLVGGQGNEKLFF.

The V call is TRBV2, the J call TRBJ1-6; D remains ambiguous. Trimming removed 0 bases at V and 10 bases at J, with 7 bases between. CDR3 length: 13 residues. CDR1 and CDR2 (germline): SNHLY, FYNNEI. Here the CDR3 DNA reads TGTGCCAGCAGTGAAGCGAGGAGATCACCCCTCCACTTT. Its protein is CASSEARRSPLHF.

This clone was seen a handful of times. Written as DNA, the CDR3 is TGTGCCAGCAGTTCCGACAGGGAAATGGATCAGCCCCAGCATTTT. It specifies CASSSDREMDQPQHF. The rearrangement links TRBV28 to TRBJ1-5, with 7 positions matching TRBD1. Germline values: CDR1 MDHEN, CDR2 SYDVKM. The V and J ends lost 4 bases and 5 bases, in that order; junction bases with no gene match: 8. The CDR3 length is 15 residues.

This clone turned up a few times. The rearrangement uses TRBV28 and TRBJ1-6; 8 nucleotides line up with TRBD1. This CDR3 spans 15 amino acids. Germline assignment: CDR1 MDHEN and CDR2 SYDVKM. V shed 1 base, J shed 7 bases, and the junction held 3 bases outside the gene matches. This CDR3 is CASSLSRQGNSPLHF. As DNA, the CDR3 is TGTGCCAGCAGTTTATCCCGACAGGGGAATTCACCCCTCCACTTT.

The J gene is TRBJ1-3, the V gene TRBV14; D unclear. This CDR3 has 15 amino acids. CDR1 is SGHDN, CDR2 FVKESK, per germline. Trimming took off 0 bases at V and 4 bases at J, with 10 bases between the two ends. The CDR3 reads CASSQDLAAGNTIYF. The DNA for the CDR3 is TGTGCCAGCAGCCAAGATTTGGCAGCCGGAAACACCATATATTTT.

This chain connects TRBV7-2 to TRBJ2-1; TRBD1 or TRBD2 may be the D gene (5 bases each). Germline V CDR1 and CDR2: SGHTA, FQGNSA. V was shortened by 5 bases and J by 3 bases, with 14 bases between the two germline ends. This CDR3 comprises 15 residues. The CDR3 protein is CASSAPGTVYNEQFF. The DNA of the CDR3 is TGTGCCAGCAGCGCCCCCGGGACGGTCTACAATGAGCAGTTCTTC.

This sequence joins TRBV13 and TRBJ2-7, with 9 bases fitting TRBD1. CDR1 is PRHDT, CDR2 FYEKMQ, per germline (reference sequence). With V trimmed by 2 bases and J by 5 bases, 10 bases remained unmatched. The CDR3 loop spans 16 amino acids. DNA of the CDR3: TGTGCCAGCAGCTTATATATCGGACAGGGGAGACACGAGCAGTACTTC. It yields the protein CASSLYIGQGRHEQYF.

This clone occurred once. The chain employs TRBV7-9 and TRBJ1-6, with TRBD1 matching over 9 bases. The CDR3 is made up of 16 amino acids. V lost 4 bases, J lost 7 bases, and 8 bases stayed unmatched. Germline CDR1 reads SEHNR; CDR2 reads FQNEAQ (reference sequence). The CDR3 sequence is CASSSDRGIKNSPLHF. In DNA form, the CDR3 reads TGTGCCAGCAGCTCTGACAGGGGGATAAAGAATTCACCCCTCCACTTT.

The rearrangement uses TRBV5-1 and TRBJ2-7; D gene unclear. Germline CDR1 is SGHRS and CDR2 is YFSETQ. This CDR3 region has 13 residues. V shed 1 base and J shed 3 bases, with 8 bases lying between them. CDR3 bases: TGCGCCAGCAGCTTGCGACCGAGCTACGAGCAGTACTTC. Its protein product is CASSLRPSYEQYF.

This chain uses TRBV7-2 with TRBJ1-1, with TRBD1 identical over 8 bases. J was trimmed by 5 bases and V by 2 bases; bases with no gene match: 16. CDR1 and CDR2 from the germline V gene are SGHTA and FQGNSA. The CDR3 runs to 18 residues. The DNA of the CDR3 is TGTGCCAGCAGCTTAAGGTTGGGAGTGACAGGGGAGGGAACTGAAGCTTTCTTT. This encodes CASSLRLGVTGEGTEAFF.

This clone counts as medium-sized. The genes are TRBV5-1 and TRBJ1-3; D uncertain. Germline CDR1 reads SGHRS; CDR2 reads YFSETQ. Trimming pared 3 bases from V and 1 base from J, leaving 17 bases between. The CDR3 is 17 residues long. The CDR3 is CASSSMSAGRSGNTIYF. The CDR3 region has the DNA TGCGCCAGCAGCTCCATGAGTGCGGGGAGGTCTGGAAACACCATATATTTT.

This sequence joins TRBV7-2 and TRBJ2-5; 8 bases are a match to TRBD2. The J segment lost 4 bases and the V segment lost 1 base, leaving 5 bases of the junction unmatched. Germline V gene sequence: CDR1 SGHTA, CDR2 FQGNSA. The CDR3 spans 15 residues. The CDR3 loop reads CASSLVGGGRETQYF. DNA of the CDR3: TGTGCCAGCAGCTTAGTCGGGGGGGGCCGAGAGACCCAGTACTTC.

The chain uses TRBV7-9 and TRBJ2-2; 12 positions match TRBD2. Germline V lookup: CDR1 SEHNR, CDR2 FQNEAQ (reference sequence). The trim removed 1 base at V and 4 bases at J, leaving 10 bases unmatched. The length of the CDR3 is 19 residues. CDR3 nucleotide sequence: TGTGCCAGCAGCTTAGTCGCCCTAGCGGGGGGGCCGGTCACCGGGGAGCTGTTTTTT. Its translation: CASSLVALAGGPVTGELFF. Looking up the rest from reference TRBV7-9 and TRBJ2-2 gives the full variable domain: DTGVSQNPRHKITKRGQNVTFRCDPISEHNRLYWYRQTLGQGPEFLTYFQNEAQLEKSRLLSDRFSAERPKGSFSTLEIQRTEQGDSAMYLCASSLVALAGGPVTGELFFGEGSRLTVL.

This clone was counted once. The chain has TRBV2 and TRBJ2-7, with D uncertain. Germline V gives CDR1 SNHLY, CDR2 FYNNEI. CDR3 length: 15 residues. V gave up 1 base and J gave up 7 bases, with 17 bases separating them. In DNA, the CDR3 is TGTGCCAGCAGTGAAGGTAAATCCTACAGTGTTGAGCAGTACTTC. Translation: CASSEGKSYSVEQYF.

This clone has a handful of counts. The chain combines TRBV7-8 with TRBJ1-6, with 8 bases lining up with TRBD1. This CDR3 has 15 residues. Germline CDR1 reads SGHVS; CDR2 reads FQNEAQ. Germline trimming cut 4 bases from V and 10 bases from J; bases unmatched to any gene: 9. The chain's CDR3 is CASSSRTGWGSPLHF. Here the CDR3 DNA reads TGTGCCAGCAGCTCTCGGACAGGGTGGGGATCACCCCTCCACTTT.

The chain couples TRBV7-6 to TRBJ2-5; 13 nucleotides match TRBD2. Germline assignment: CDR1 SGHVS and CDR2 FNYEAQ. The CDR3 sequence is 16 residues long. The ends lost 5 bases at V and 4 bases at J; junction bases unmatched: 7. The CDR3 DNA reads TGTGCCAGCAGCCACAGACTAGCGGGGGGACTAGAGACCCAGTACTTC. This sequence encodes CASSHRLAGGLETQYF.

The chain uses TRBV29-1 and TRBJ2-2; 9 nucleotides line up with TRBD1. This CDR3 is built from 14 residues. The V and J ends lost 4 bases and 4 bases, in that order; junction bases with no gene match: 4. Germline V CDR1 and CDR2: SQVTM, ANQGSEA. The CDR3 loop is CSVAETGGTGELFF. The CDR3, as DNA: TGCAGCGTTGCTGAGACAGGGGGCACCGGGGAGCTGTTTTTT.

This chain uses TRBV28 with TRBJ2-6, with TRBD1 as a possible D gene (5 bases). Looked up from germline, CDR1 is MDHEN and CDR2 is SYDVKM. CDR3 length equals 18 residues. V shed 2 bases and J shed 0 bases, with 14 bases lying between them. CDR3 sequence reads: CASSLAGRASSGANVLTF. The CDR3 DNA follows: TGTGCCAGCAGTTTAGCCGGCAGGGCTTCCTCTGGGGCCAACGTCCTGACTTTC. Full variable domain (rest looked up from reference TRBV28 and TRBJ2-6): DVKVTQSSRYLVKRTGEKVFLECVQDMDHENMFWYRQDPGLGLRLIYFSYDVKMKEKGDIPEGYSVSREKKERFSLILESASTNQTSMYLCASSLAGRASSGANVLTFGAGSRLTVL.

The chain has TRBV4-3 and TRBJ1-2; D is uncertain. CDR3 size: 15 residues. Looked up from germline, CDR1 is LGHNA and CDR2 is YSLEER. Trimming cost V 0 bases and J 3 bases, with 11 bases left between them. In nucleotides, the CDR3 is TGCGCCAGCAGCCAAGATCCAGGACCTTACTATGGCTACACCTTC. The encoded protein is CASSQDPGPYYGYTF.

This sequence joins TRBV6-6 and TRBJ1-2, with TRBD1 as a possible D gene (6 bases). V dropped 0 bases and J dropped 4 bases, with 15 bases sitting between them. In germline, CDR1 is MNHNY, CDR2 SVGAGI (reference sequence). This CDR3 is built from 16 residues. This CDR3 is CASSYSEGGAFYGYTF. The DNA of the CDR3 is TGTGCCAGCAGTTACTCCGAGGGGGGGGCCTTCTATGGCTACACCTTC.

V usage is TRBV6-5 and J usage is TRBJ1-3; D unclear. Germline CDR1 MNHEY, CDR2 SVGAGI. The CDR3 sequence is 15 residues long. Trimming removed 5 bases at V and 4 bases at J, with 15 bases between. In nucleotides, the CDR3 is TGTGCCAGCAGTCGCTTTGGCGCCTCCGGAAACACCATATATTTT. Translation gives CASSRFGASGNTIYF.

The table lists this clone with a few counts. This sequence joins TRBV4-3 and TRBJ2-2; tentatively, D is TRBD2 (7 bases). The CDR3 totals 15 residues. The V end was cut by 0 bases, the J end by 6 bases, with 11 bases between. CDR1 is LGHNA and CDR2 is YSLEER in the germline V gene. CDR3 nucleotides: TGCGCCAGCAGCCAAGAAGAGGGGGGGTCCGGGGAGCTGTTTTTT. As protein: CASSQEEGGSGELFF.

V gene TRBV5-4 combines with J gene TRBJ2-4, with TRBD2 identical over 9 bases. Germline CDR1 and CDR2: SGHNT and YYREEE (reference sequence). This CDR3 is 16 amino acids long. Unmatched junction bases numbered 7, after V lost 2 bases and J lost 4 bases. CDR3 sequence: CASSFGGGAAKNIQYF. The CDR3 region has the DNA TGTGCCAGCAGCTTCGGCGGGGGGGCTGCGAAAAACATTCAGTACTTC. Based on the CDR3 plus reference TRBV5-4 and TRBJ2-4, the full variable domain is ETGVTQSPTHLIKTRGQQVTLRCSSQSGHNTVSWYQQALGQGPQFIFQYYREEENGRGNFPPRFSGLQFPNYSSELNVNALELDDSALYLCASSFGGGAAKNIQYFGAGTRLSVL.

The rearrangement uses TRBV5-1 and TRBJ2-1; 7 nucleotides line up with TRBD2. Trimming took 2 bases from V and 2 from J; bases not matched to a gene: 1. The CDR3 consists of 14 residues. Germline V gene sequence: CDR1 SGHRS, CDR2 YFSETQ. The CDR3 region has the DNA TGCGCCAGCAGCTTAGCGGGGACCTACAATGAGCAGTTCTTC. Protein sequence: CASSLAGTYNEQFF.

This chain connects TRBV28 to TRBJ2-7; maybe TRBD1 (6 bases). The ends were cut back, 6 bases at V and 1 base at J, with 16 bases in the middle. From germline, CDR1 is MDHEN and CDR2 SYDVKM. This CDR3 contains 15 residues. The CDR3 loop is CASSHPTTGSYEQYF. CDR3 nucleotide sequence: TGTGCCAGCAGCCACCCCACGACAGGTTCCTACGAGCAGTACTTC.

This clone was seen just once. This chain uses TRBV7-2 with TRBJ1-4, with unresolved D. Trimming pared 9 bases from V and 8 bases from J, leaving 7 bases between. CDR1 SGHTA and CDR2 FQGNSA come from the germline V gene. This CDR3 is built from 10 residues. The CDR3 DNA sequence: TGTGCCAGTCCGGGGGAAAAACTGTTTTTT. It translates to CASPGEKLFF.

CDR3 DNA: TGTGCCAGCAGTGCGGGGGGACTCCTGGACGAGCAGTACTTC. Translating gives CASSAGGLLDEQYF. The chain is built from TRBV2 and TRBJ2-7; 7 bases fit TRBD2. The length of the CDR3 is 14 residues. Trimming removed 4 bases from V and 5 bases from J; junction bases left unmatched: 8. Per the germline V gene, CDR1 is SNHLY and CDR2 is FYNNEI.